The 25 T cell receptor beta chains in this list originate from one sample, sequenced in a study of CD8 T cells in Susac syndrome (dated by TCRdb to the late 2010s). Library creation used the immunoSEQ multiplex PCR assay. RNA was extracted using the RNeasy kit, and roughly 0.45 to 1 ug of the RNA was reverse transcribed with random hexamers. TCRdb applied fastp at Q25 and MiXCR to the public reads, then kept only in-frame beta chains. Rows are unified per CDR3 protein, each entry keeping the most common DNA and genes. The sample table lists 100,000 or so distinct CDR3 sequences, roughly 90% of them with a count of one. Jointly, the top ten make up 0.12% of the sample. Sequencing used CD8+ T cells from PBMCs. The source of these receptors is a human donor in good health.

This chain joins TRBV5-1 and TRBJ2-2; D is possibly TRBD2 (6 bases). The CDR3 consists of 14 residues. Germline lookup yields CDR1 SGHRS and CDR2 YFSETQ. Deletions cut 4 bases from V and 4 bases from J, with 11 bases between. The CDR3: CASSRGSGTGELFF. CDR3 coding DNA: TGCGCCAGCAGCCGAGGTAGCGGCACCGGGGAGCTGTTTTTT.

V usage is TRBV29-1 and J usage is TRBJ2-6; D might be TRBD2 (7 bases). Per the germline V gene, CDR1 is SQVTM and CDR2 is ANQGSEA. The V gene lost 7 bases and the J gene lost 1 base, with 17 bases spanning the gap. The CDR3 contains 16 residues. The CDR3 DNA is TGCAGCGCCGGGGAGGGCAGGGGTTCTGGGGCCAACGTCCTGACTTTC. It encodes CSAGEGRGSGANVLTF.

The chain is built from TRBV12-3 or TRBV12-4 and TRBJ2-1; D may be TRBD2 (6 bases). The CDR3 spans 16 residues. Trimming stripped 6 bases from V and 5 bases from J, with 20 bases between. The chain's CDR3 is CASSHRWNAGNNEQFF. The CDR3 bases are TGTGCCAGCAGCCACAGGTGGAACGCGGGGAACAATGAGCAGTTCTTC.

The chain recombines TRBV20-1 with TRBJ2-7; tentative D call: TRBD2 (5 bases). Trimming pared 1 base from V and 7 bases from J, leaving 14 bases between. Germline V gene data show CDR1 as DFQATT and CDR2 as SNEGSKA (reference sequence). This CDR3 is built from 13 residues. The CDR3 bases are TGCAGTGCTAGAGGGAGGCTAGTTGAGGAGCAGTACTTC. This translates into CSARGRLVEEQYF.

The J gene is TRBJ1-2, the V gene TRBV20-1; TRBD1 matches 8 bases. The V segment lost 6 bases and the J segment 7 bases; nucleotides outside the gene matches: 10. There are 13 residues in the CDR3. Germline lookup yields CDR1 DFQATT and CDR2 SNEGSKA (reference sequence). The CDR3 coding sequence is TGCAGTGCCTTACCTCAGGGGGCGTTTGGCTACACCTTC. As protein: CSALPQGAFGYTF.

This chain uses TRBV6-1 with TRBJ2-7; D perhaps matches TRBD2 (5 bases). Trimming took 8 bases from V and 5 from J, leaving 13 bases between them. Germline CDR1 and CDR2: MNHNS and SASEGT. This CDR3 has 12 residues. The CDR3 DNA sequence: TGTGCCAGCTATGAGGGCACCCACGAGCAGTACTTC. Protein sequence: CASYEGTHEQYF.

The rearrangement links TRBV19 to TRBJ2-1; D gene uncertain. The V gene's germline CDR1 is LNHDA and CDR2 SQIVND (reference sequence). The CDR3 extends over 15 amino acids. V was pared by 4 bases and J by 3 bases, with 13 bases between. The DNA of the CDR3 is TGTGCCAGTAGTACGTCGAACGTTTACTACAATGAGCAGTTCTTC. Encoded protein: CASSTSNVYYNEQFF.

The count of this clonotype is one. The gene calls are TRBV29-1 and TRBJ1-2, with 7 positions matching TRBD1. CDR1 and CDR2 (germline): SQVTM, ANQGSEA. The CDR3 covers 14 residues. With 4 bases clipped from V and 5 bases from J, the junction kept 10 bases outside the gene matches. CDR3 sequence reads: CSVVPGDREYGYTF. The DNA of the CDR3 is TGCAGCGTTGTTCCTGGTGACAGGGAATATGGCTACACCTTC.

The rearrangement uses TRBV4-3 and TRBJ2-7; possible D gene TRBD1, 5 bases. This CDR3 has 14 residues. Germline assignment: CDR1 LGHNA and CDR2 YSLEER. The germline V and J ends were trimmed by 0 bases and 5 bases, with 11 bases remaining between them. The CDR3 bases are TGCGCCAGCAGCCAAGATTCGGGCAGGGACGAGCAGTACTTC. Encoded protein: CASSQDSGRDEQYF.

This sequence joins TRBV7-2 and TRBJ2-2; D is undetermined. V lost 5 bases to trimming and J lost 8 bases, with 9 bases between them. Germline CDR1 reads SGHTA; CDR2 reads FQGNSA. This CDR3 region has 12 residues. The CDR3 bases are TGTGCCAGCAGCCACGTCGGAGGGGAGCTGTTTTTT. Translated: CASSHVGGELFF. The variable domain in full, completed from reference TRBV7-2 and TRBJ2-2, reads GAGVSQSPSNKVTEKGKDVELRCDPISGHTALYWYRQSLGQGLEFLIYFQGNSAPDKSGLPSDRFSAERTGGSVSTLTIQRTQQEDSAVYLCASSHVGGELFFGEGSRLTVL.

The chain recombines TRBV6-5 with TRBJ2-7; 9 nucleotides agree with TRBD2. J gave up 3 bases and V 2 bases, and 2 bases lay outside the gene matches. The germline gives CDR1 MNHEY, CDR2 SVGAGI. The CDR3 covers 14 residues. The CDR3 sequence is CASSYKAGGYEQYF. DNA for the CDR3: TGTGCCAGCAGTTACAAAGCGGGGGGCTACGAGCAGTACTTC.

This chain joins TRBV6-5 and TRBJ1-2; D gene unclear. Trimming shortened V by 6 bases and J by 6 bases, and 11 bases separated the two germline ends. Looked up from germline, CDR1 is MNHEY and CDR2 is SVGAGI. This CDR3 region has 12 residues. The DNA for the CDR3 is TGTGCCAGCAGCGAGACTGATGATGGCTACACCTTC. Translated, it gives CASSETDDGYTF.

This chain uses TRBV5-1 with TRBJ2-7; D is uncertain. Trimming took off 5 bases at V and 3 bases at J, with 15 bases between the two ends. The CDR3 runs 14 residues. The germline CDR1 and CDR2 sequences are SGHRS and YFSETQ. CDR3 sequence: CASSRVSANYEQYF. DNA for the CDR3: TGCGCCAGCAGTAGGGTTTCCGCCAACTACGAGCAGTACTTC.

The V call is TRBV28, the J call TRBJ2-7; TRBD1 might be the D (5 bases). V lost 6 bases to trimming and J lost 0 bases, with 15 bases between them. The germline gives CDR1 MDHEN, CDR2 SYDVKM. The CDR3 length is 15 residues. CDR3 coding DNA: TGTGCCAGCAGCCTTGGCAGGGCCTACTCCTACGAGCAGTACTTC. Translated: CASSLGRAYSYEQYF.

The chain has TRBV7-2 and TRBJ1-5; D is perhaps TRBD1 (5 bases). CDR1 and CDR2 from the germline V gene are SGHTA and FQGNSA. The CDR3 has 13 amino acids. V lost 4 bases to trimming and J lost 11 bases, with 15 bases between them. Here the CDR3 reads CASSSGGGIAQHF. The CDR3 DNA reads as TGTGCCAGCAGCTCTGGTGGGGGAATAGCCCAGCATTTT.

The rearrangement joins TRBV3-1 to TRBJ1-1; D is perhaps TRBD1 (6 bases). The CDR3 has 14 residues. V shed 1 base and J shed 5 bases, with 11 bases lying between them. Germline CDR1 LGHDT, CDR2 YNNKEL (reference sequence). CDR3 loop: CASSQAGRGTEAFF. CDR3 DNA sequence: TGTGCCAGCAGCCAAGCAGGGAGGGGGACTGAAGCTTTCTTT.

The chain employs TRBV18 and TRBJ1-5; possibly TRBD1 for D (6 bases). This CDR3 contains 15 residues. Germline loops: CDR1 KGHSH, CDR2 LQKENI. Trimming removed 0 bases at V and 4 bases at J, with 10 bases between. Here the CDR3 reads CASSPPGQGNQPQHF. The CDR3 bases are TGTGCCAGCTCACCACCGGGACAAGGGAATCAGCCCCAGCATTTT.

The rearrangement uses TRBV12-3 or TRBV12-4 and TRBJ1-1; 10 bases map to TRBD1. The CDR3 runs 13 residues. J gave up 7 bases and V 6 bases, and 5 bases lay outside the gene matches. The chain's CDR3 is CASSRQGAGEAFF. As DNA, the CDR3 is TGTGCCAGCAGCCGACAGGGGGCCGGTGAAGCTTTCTTT.

The rearrangement uses TRBV28 and TRBJ1-2; D is undetermined. There are 11 residues in the CDR3. Per the germline V gene, CDR1 is MDHEN and CDR2 is SYDVKM. Trimming removed 4 bases from V and 4 bases from J, with 4 bases in between. The CDR3 DNA follows: TGTGCCAGCAGTTACAGCTATGGCTACACCTTC. Its protein product is CASSYSYGYTF.

This clonotype was seen only once. The rearrangement uses TRBV28 and TRBJ2-7; no clear D. Germline values: CDR1 MDHEN, CDR2 SYDVKM. The CDR3 is 16 residues long. Trimming cost V 2 bases and J 7 bases, with 21 bases left between them. This CDR3 reads CASSLGLGTLPREQYF. The CDR3 DNA follows: TGTGCCAGCAGTTTAGGTCTGGGCACATTACCCCGGGAGCAGTACTTC. The whole variable domain, remainder taken from reference TRBV28 and TRBJ2-7, is DVKVTQSSRYLVKRTGEKVFLECVQDMDHENMFWYRQDPGLGLRLIYFSYDVKMKEKGDIPEGYSVSREKKERFSLILESASTNQTSMYLCASSLGLGTLPREQYFGPGTRLTVT.

This chain uses TRBV29-1 with TRBJ2-5; D might be TRBD1 or TRBD2, each matching 7 bases. The V gene lost 6 bases and the J gene lost 4 bases, with 15 bases spanning the gap. CDR1 SQVTM and CDR2 ANQGSEA come from the germline V gene. The length of the CDR3 is 13 residues. This chain's CDR3 is CSVGRGPVETQYF. The CDR3 DNA reads TGCAGCGTGGGGAGGGGGCCGGTAGAGACCCAGTACTTC.

CDR3 sequence reads: CASSLRGSPNTGELFF. The CDR3 DNA reads as TGCGCCAGCAGCTTGAGGGGCAGTCCGAACACCGGGGAGCTGTTTTTT. The gene calls are TRBV5-1 and TRBJ2-2, with TRBD1 as a possible D gene (5 bases). The V gene lost 1 base and the J gene lost 0 bases, with 10 bases spanning the gap. Germline-derived CDR1 and CDR2 are SGHRS and YFSETQ. The CDR3 consists of 16 residues.

The chain has TRBV18 and TRBJ2-4, with D possibly TRBD1 on 6 matching bases. Trimming pared 0 bases from V and 4 bases from J, leaving 7 bases between. CDR1 is KGHSH and CDR2 is LQKENI in the germline V gene. CDR3 length: 14 amino acids. CDR3 DNA sequence: TGTGCCAGCTCACCACCCGGACAGAAAAACATTCAGTACTTC. Protein: CASSPPGQKNIQYF.

This clonotype was recorded a few times. V and J are TRBV29-1 and TRBJ1-2; no clear D. This CDR3 contains 12 residues. Trimming removed 5 bases at V and 8 bases at J, with 15 bases between. CDR1 and CDR2 (germline): SQVTM, ANQGSEA. CDR3 region: CSVLTRLGGYTF. The CDR3 region has the DNA TGCAGCGTTTTGACACGCTTAGGCGGCTACACCTTC.

The chain has TRBV2 and TRBJ1-4; maybe TRBD1 (6 bases). The V and J ends lost 10 bases and 0 bases respectively, with 18 bases between them. The CDR3 extends over 16 amino acids. Germline lookup yields CDR1 SNHLY and CDR2 FYNNEI. Here the CDR3 DNA reads TGTGCCACCCTAGGTGGGGACACCACAACTAATGAAAAACTGTTTTTT. Protein product: CATLGGDTTTNEKLFF.